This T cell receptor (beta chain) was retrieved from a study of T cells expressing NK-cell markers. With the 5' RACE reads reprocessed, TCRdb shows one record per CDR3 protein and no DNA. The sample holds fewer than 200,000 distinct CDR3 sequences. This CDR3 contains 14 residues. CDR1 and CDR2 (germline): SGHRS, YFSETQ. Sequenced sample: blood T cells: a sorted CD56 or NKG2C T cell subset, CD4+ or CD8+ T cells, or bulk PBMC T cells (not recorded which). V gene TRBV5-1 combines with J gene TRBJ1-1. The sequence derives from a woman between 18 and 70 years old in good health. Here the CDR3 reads CASSLMLSGGEAFF.